These T cell receptor beta chains were read from a single sample in a study of CD8+CD57+ T cells in acquired aplastic anemia. In TCRdb, the reads were re-called with MiXCR into one record per CDR3 protein. The sample holds under 200,000 distinct CDR3 sequences, around 47% seen once. The material sequenced was sorted CD4+, CD8+, or CD8+CD57+ T cells (not recorded which) from PBMCs. The receptor source for this set is a human donor with aplastic anemia. CDR3s leave out the opening cysteine and the closing phenylalanine or tryptophan. Fields, in order: V gene, CDR3 protein.

TRBV4-3,ASSQPGQGVYTQY
TRBV6-5,ASSYSWTGTMNTEAF
TRBV25-1,ACSALPTAGRYTDTQY
TRBV6-1,ASTRLQGRYGYT
TRBV10-3,ATALAGGTDTQY
TRBV19,ASSMSDWGQDTQY
TRBV6-2/TRBV6-3,ASSSPGQGAYEQY
TRBV19,ASNPAGLTDTQY
TRBV12-3/TRBV12-4,ASSRESSGNTIY
TRBV29-1,SVDHQETQY
TRBV30,AWSLGGRYQPQH
TRBV7-2,ASSPFTGRDQPQH
TRBV7-8,ASSPGDSYEQY
TRBV9,ASSDRTGNTGELF
TRBV4-2,ASSQRFVSDTQY
TRBV19,ASSISRGNTGELF
TRBV20-1,SARDRAFWGYSGANVLT
TRBV29-1,SGGQRMNTEAF